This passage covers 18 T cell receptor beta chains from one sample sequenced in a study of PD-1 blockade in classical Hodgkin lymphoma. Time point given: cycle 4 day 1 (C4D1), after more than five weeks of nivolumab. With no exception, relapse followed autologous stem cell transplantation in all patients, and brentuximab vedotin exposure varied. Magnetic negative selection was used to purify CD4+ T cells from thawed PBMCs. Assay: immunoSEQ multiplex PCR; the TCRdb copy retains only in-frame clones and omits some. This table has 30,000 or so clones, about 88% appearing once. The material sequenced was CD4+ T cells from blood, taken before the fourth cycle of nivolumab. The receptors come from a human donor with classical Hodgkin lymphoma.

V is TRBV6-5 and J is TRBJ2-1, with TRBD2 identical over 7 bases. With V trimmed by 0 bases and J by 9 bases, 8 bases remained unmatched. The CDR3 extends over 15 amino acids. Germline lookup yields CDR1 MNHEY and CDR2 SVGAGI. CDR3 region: CASSYSAGTGGEQFF. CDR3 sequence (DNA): TGTGCCAGCAGTTACTCGGCTGGGACGGGGGGTGAGCAGTTCTTC.

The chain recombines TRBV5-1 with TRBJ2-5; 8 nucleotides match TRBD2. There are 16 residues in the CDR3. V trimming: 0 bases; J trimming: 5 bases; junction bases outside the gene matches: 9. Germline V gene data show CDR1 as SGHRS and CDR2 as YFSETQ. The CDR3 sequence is CASSLGAGGRGETQYF. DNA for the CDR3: TGCGCCAGCAGCTTGGGGGCGGGGGGCCGCGGGGAGACCCAGTACTTC.

The CDR3 DNA sequence: TGCAGCGTTTCGCCAGGGAAGGGCACTGAAGCTTTCTTT. It yields the protein CSVSPGKGTEAFF. V gene TRBV29-1 combines with J gene TRBJ1-1, with D possibly TRBD1 on 5 matching bases. V was trimmed by 5 bases and J by 4 bases, leaving 14 bases between them. The CDR3 has 13 amino acids. Per germline, CDR1 SQVTM and CDR2 ANQGSEA.

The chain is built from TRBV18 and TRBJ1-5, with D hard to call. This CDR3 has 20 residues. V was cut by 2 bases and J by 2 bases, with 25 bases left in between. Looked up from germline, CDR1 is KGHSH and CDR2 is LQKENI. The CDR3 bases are TGTGCCAGCTCACCATCGTCCGGACGGCGTCAAGAGCACGGCAATCAGCCCCAGCATTTT. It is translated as CASSPSSGRRQEHGNQPQHF.

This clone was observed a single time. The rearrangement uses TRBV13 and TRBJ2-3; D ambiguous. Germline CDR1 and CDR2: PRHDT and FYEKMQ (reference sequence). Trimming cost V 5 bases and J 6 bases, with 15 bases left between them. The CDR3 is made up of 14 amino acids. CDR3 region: CASSPPLAADTQYF. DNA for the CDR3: TGTGCCAGCAGCCCCCCCCTGGCGGCGGATACGCAGTATTTT.

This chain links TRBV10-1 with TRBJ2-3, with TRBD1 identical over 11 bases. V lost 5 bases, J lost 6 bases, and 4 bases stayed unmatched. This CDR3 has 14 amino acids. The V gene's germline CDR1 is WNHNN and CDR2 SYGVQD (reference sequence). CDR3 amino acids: CASSYGQGADTQYF. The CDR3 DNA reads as TGCGCCAGCAGTTATGGACAGGGGGCTGATACGCAGTATTTT.

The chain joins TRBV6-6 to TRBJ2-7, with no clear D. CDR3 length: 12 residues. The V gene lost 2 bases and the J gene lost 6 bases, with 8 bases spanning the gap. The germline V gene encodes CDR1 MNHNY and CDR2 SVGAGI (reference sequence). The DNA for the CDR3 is TGTGCCAGCAGTTACGAGCACTCCGAGCAGTACTTC. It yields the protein CASSYEHSEQYF.

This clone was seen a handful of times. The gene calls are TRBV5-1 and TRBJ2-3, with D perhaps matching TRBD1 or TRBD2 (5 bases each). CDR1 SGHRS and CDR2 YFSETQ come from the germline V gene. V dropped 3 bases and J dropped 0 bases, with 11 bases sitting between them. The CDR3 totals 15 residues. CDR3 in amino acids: CASSSSGTSTDTQYF. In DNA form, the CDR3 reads TGCGCCAGCAGCTCCTCCGGGACGAGCACAGATACGCAGTATTTT.

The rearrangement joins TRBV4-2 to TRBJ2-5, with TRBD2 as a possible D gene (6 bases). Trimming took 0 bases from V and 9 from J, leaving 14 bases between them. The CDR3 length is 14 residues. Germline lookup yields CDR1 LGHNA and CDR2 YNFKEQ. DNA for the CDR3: TGTGCCAGCAGCCAAGAGAGCCAGGGAGGCTCCCAGTACTTC. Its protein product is CASSQESQGGSQYF.

The CDR3: CASSPPLHSGANVLTF. Written as DNA, the CDR3 is TGTGCCAGCAGCCCCCCGCTTCACTCTGGGGCCAACGTCCTGACTTTC. The V and J genes are TRBV7-9 and TRBJ2-6; D remains ambiguous. V was cut by 5 bases and J by 0 bases, with 11 bases left in between. The CDR3 consists of 16 residues. Per the germline V gene, CDR1 is SEHNR and CDR2 is FQNEAQ (reference sequence).

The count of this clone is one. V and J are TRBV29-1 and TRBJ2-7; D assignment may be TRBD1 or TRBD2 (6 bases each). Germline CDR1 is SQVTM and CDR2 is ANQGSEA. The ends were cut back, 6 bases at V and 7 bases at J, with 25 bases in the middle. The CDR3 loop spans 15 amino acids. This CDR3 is CSVRGSGTRSGEQYF. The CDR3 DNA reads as TGCAGCGTCCGAGGCTCGGGGACACGAAGCGGGGAGCAGTACTTC.

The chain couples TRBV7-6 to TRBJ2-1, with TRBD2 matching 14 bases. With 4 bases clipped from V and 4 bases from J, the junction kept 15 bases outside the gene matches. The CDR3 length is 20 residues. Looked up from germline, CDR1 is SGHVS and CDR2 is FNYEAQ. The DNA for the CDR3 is TGTGCCAGCAGCTACCCTAGAGGGACTAGCGGGAGTTCTGGTTACAATGAGCAGTTCTTC. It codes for CASSYPRGTSGSSGYNEQFF.

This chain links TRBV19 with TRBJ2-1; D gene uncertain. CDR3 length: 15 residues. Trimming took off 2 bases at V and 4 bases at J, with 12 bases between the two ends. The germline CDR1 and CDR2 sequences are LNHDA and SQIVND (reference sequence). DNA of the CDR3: TGTGCCAGTAGTATACCCAACCAGGAGTACAATGAGCAGTTCTTC. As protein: CASSIPNQEYNEQFF.

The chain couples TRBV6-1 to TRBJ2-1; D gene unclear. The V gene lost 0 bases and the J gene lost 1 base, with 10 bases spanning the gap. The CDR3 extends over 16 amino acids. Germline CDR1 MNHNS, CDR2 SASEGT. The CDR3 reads CASSEAFVSSYNEQFF. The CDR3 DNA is TGTGCCAGCAGTGAAGCGTTCGTGAGTTCCTACAATGAGCAGTTCTTC.

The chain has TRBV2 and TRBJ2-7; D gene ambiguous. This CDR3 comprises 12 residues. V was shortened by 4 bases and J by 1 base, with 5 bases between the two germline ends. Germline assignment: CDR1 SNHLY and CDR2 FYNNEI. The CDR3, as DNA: TGTGCCAGCAGTGCATCATCCTACGAGCAGTACTTC. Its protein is CASSASSYEQYF.

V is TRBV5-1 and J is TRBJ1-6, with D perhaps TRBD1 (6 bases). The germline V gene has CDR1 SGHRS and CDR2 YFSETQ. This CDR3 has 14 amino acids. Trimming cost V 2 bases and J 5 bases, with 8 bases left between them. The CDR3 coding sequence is TGCGCCAGCAGCTTCGGACAGAATAATTCACCCCTCCACTTT. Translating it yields CASSFGQNNSPLHF.

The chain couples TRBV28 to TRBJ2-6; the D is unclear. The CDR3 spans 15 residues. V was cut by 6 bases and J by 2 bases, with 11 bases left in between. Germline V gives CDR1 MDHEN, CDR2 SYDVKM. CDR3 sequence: CASSSPPAGANVLTF. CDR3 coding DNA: TGTGCCAGCAGCTCACCACCTGCTGGGGCCAACGTCCTGACTTTC.

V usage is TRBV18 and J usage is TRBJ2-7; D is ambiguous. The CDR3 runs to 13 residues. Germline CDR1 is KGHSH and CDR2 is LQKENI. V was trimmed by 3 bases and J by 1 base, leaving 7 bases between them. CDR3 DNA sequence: TGTGCCAGCTCACCCAAGACTTCCTACGAGCAGTACTTC. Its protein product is CASSPKTSYEQYF.